This record covers a single T cell receptor beta chain. This clonotype occurred a few times. Its antigen is unknown. No clone much larger than this one lies a single base away; base qualities are absent. The data belong to a study of T-cell memory formation after mild COVID-19 (dated by TCRdb to the early 2020s). About the full investigation: Most TCR sequence clusters were specific to one of the two donors. In a couple of donors, T-cell clones that expanded and contracted after mild COVID-19 were tracked by sequencing TCRalpha and TCRbeta repertoires over time. The cohort was made up of two young adult volunteers, one female and one male, who were previously healthy.

V is clipped by 2 bases and J by 4 bases, and the sequence between their germline boundaries is 13 bases long. CDR1 and CDR2 were assigned from the germline V gene as SGHDT and YYEEEE. There are 15 amino acids in the CDR3, from cysteine to phenylalanine inclusive. The retained sequence is limited to the CDR3, 45 bases, with the frame set at the first base. PBMCs were isolated by Ficoll-Paque density gradient centrifugation. The paper as a whole reports these results and caveats: Only a couple of mild cases were covered in the study, and larger cohorts including severe cases with pre-infection samples were considered necessary. Some responding clones were detected in pre-infection memory, suggesting pre-existing cross-reactive memory T cells joined the SARS-CoV-2 response. Whether the second-wave clones peaking on day 37 were SARS-CoV-2 specific was not confirmed. Clones that contracted from day 15 to 85 showed balanced CD4/CD8 phenotypes, whereas a second wave of clones that expanded from day 15 to 37 leaned towards CD4+. Contracting CD4+ clones were located mainly in the CM and EM memory subsets, whereas CD8+ clones were found to be enriched in EMRA.

The data were produced on an Illumina NovaSeq 6000. TCRalpha and TCRbeta cDNA libraries were constructed by 5'RACE with constant-segment primers, with sample barcodes and unique molecular identifiers being introduced. RNA was extracted from every sample with Trizol reagent. Library amplification was performed in two PCR steps, and a second sample barcode and Illumina TruSeq adapters were introduced in the second step. Sequencing of libraries was performed on an Illumina NovaSeq with 2 x 150 bp paired-end reads. Processing in the source paper ran as follows. With migec v1.2.7, reads were demultiplexed and then collapsed into UMI-guided consensus sequences. Using mixcr v2.1.11, UMI consensuses were aligned to TRA and TRB V and J templates and then assembled into clonotypes. Clonotypes were classified as expanded or contracted when called significant by both edgeR and NoisET, with noise models trained on biological replicates. For edgeR calls, the thresholds were a false discovery rate-adjusted p below 0.01 and a log2 fold-change of 1. As an exploratory analysis of dynamics, PCA with hierarchical clustering was applied to max-normalized trajectories of the 1000 most abundant clonotypes. Separately sequenced CD4+ and CD8+ repertoires were used to assign a CD4 or CD8 phenotype to each responding clone. The raw public reads went through TCRdb reprocessing: fastp at Q25, MiXCR clone calling, in-frame beta chains kept. Rows with a matching CDR3 protein are joined into one entry that keeps the most common DNA and genes. What appears here as the V and J calls and clone size reflects TCRdb's work, not the paper's. Recorded for this sample are roughly 620,000 distinct CDR3 sequences; roughly 18% of them occurred a single time. Around 11% of the sample lies in the top ten.

The sample comprised PBMCs or a T cell subset sorted from them (not recorded which). The chain is assembled from TRBV5-6 and TRBJ2-1; no D gene can be assigned with confidence. The origin of this receptor is an adult woman who had mild COVID-19 (a few samples of this study predate the infection). The sample titles of this study are shuffled in the database, so cell type and time point are left out; the donor was told from shared clones. Read as DNA, the sequence is TGTGCCAGCAGCTTCAGATCTTACGGGTACAATGAGCAGTTCTTC. This yields the protein CASSFRSYGYNEQFF.